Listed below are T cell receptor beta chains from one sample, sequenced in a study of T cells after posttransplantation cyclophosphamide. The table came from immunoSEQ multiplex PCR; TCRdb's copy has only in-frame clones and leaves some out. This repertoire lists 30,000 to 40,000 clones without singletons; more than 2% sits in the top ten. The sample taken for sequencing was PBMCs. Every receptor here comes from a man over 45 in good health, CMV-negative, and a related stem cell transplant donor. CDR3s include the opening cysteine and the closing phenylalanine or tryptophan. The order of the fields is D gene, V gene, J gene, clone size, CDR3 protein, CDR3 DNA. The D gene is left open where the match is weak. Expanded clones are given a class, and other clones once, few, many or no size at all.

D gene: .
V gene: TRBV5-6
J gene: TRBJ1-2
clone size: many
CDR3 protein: CASSLVSTGIDGYTF
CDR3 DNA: TGTGCCAGCAGCTTGGTCTCAACAGGGATCGATGGCTACACCTTC

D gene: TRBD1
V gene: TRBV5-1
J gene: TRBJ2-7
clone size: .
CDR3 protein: CASSLGDSSYEQYF
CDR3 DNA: TGCGCCAGCAGCCTAGGGGACAGCTCCTACGAGCAGTACTTC

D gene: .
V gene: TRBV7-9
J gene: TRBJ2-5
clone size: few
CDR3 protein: CASSLELRIQETQYF
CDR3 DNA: TGTGCCAGCAGCTTAGAACTGAGAATTCAAGAGACCCAGTACTTC

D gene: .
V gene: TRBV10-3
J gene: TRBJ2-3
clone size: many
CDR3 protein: CAISERAGDGDTQYF
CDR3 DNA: TGTGCCATCAGTGAGAGGGCAGGGGATGGAGATACGCAGTATTTT

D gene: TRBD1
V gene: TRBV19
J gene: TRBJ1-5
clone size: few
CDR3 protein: CASSWTGTNQPQHF
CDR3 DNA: TGTGCCAGTAGCTGGACAGGGACCAATCAGCCCCAGCATTTT

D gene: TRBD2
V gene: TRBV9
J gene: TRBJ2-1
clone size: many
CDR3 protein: CASSVDWNPGTSGNEQFF
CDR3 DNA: TGTGCCAGCAGCGTAGACTGGAACCCCGGGACTAGCGGCAATGAGCAGTTCTTC

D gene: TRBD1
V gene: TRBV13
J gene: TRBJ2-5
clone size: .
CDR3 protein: CAGSLGSGTGDSQETQYF
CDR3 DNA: TGTGCCGGCAGCTTAGGCTCCGGGACAGGGGATAGTCAAGAGACCCAGTACTTC

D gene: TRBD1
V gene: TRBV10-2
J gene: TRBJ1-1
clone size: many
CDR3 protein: CASSWGTGAFF
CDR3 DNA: TGCGCCAGCAGTTGGGGGACAGGGGCTTTCTTT

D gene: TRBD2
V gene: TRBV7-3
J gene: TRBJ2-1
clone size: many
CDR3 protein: CASSLASGGYNEQFF
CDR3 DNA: TGTGCCAGCAGCTTAGCTAGCGGGGGGTACAATGAGCAGTTCTTC

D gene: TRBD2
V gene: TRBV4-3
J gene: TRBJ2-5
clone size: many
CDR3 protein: CASSQETSGETQYF
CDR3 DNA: TGCGCCAGCAGCCAAGAAACTAGCGGAGAGACCCAGTACTTC

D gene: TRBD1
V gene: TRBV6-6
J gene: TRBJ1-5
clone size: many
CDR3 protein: CASDRGRSQPQHF
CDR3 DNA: TGTGCCTCGGACAGGGGGCGAAGTCAGCCCCAGCATTTT

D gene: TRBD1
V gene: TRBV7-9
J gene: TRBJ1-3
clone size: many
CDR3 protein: CASQTGANSGNTIYF
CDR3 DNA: TGTGCCAGCCAAACAGGGGCTAACTCTGGAAACACCATATATTTT

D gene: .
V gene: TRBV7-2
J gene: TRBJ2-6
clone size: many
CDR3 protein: CASSVGGVSGANVLTF
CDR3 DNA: TGTGCCAGCAGCGTTGGGGGCGTCTCTGGGGCCAACGTCCTGACTTTC

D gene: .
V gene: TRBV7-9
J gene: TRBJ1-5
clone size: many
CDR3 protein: CASSAGSASSNQPQHF
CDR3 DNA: TGTGCCAGCAGCGCCGGGTCTGCGAGTAGCAATCAGCCCCAGCATTTT

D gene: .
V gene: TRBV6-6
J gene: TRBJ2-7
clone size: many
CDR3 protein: CASSGASGEMSYEQYF
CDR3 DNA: TGTGCCAGCAGTGGGGCATCAGGGGAAATGTCCTACGAGCAGTACTTC

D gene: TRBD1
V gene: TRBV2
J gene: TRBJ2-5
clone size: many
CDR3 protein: CASSSRTGGETQYF
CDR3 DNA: TGTGCCAGCAGCTCCCGGACAGGGGGGGAGACCCAGTACTTC

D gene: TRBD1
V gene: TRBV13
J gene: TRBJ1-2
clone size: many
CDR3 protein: CASSLWGQGVKVGGYTF
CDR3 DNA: TGTGCCAGCAGCTTATGGGGACAGGGGGTGAAAGTAGGTGGCTACACCTTC

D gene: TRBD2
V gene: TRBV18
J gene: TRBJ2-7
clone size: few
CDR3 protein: CASSPAGAYEQYF
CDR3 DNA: TGTGCCAGCTCACCAGCGGGGGCCTACGAGCAGTACTTC

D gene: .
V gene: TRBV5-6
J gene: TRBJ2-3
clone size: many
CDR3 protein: CASSLWSGTDTQYF
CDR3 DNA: TGTGCCAGCAGCTTGTGGTCCGGGACAGATACGCAGTATTTT

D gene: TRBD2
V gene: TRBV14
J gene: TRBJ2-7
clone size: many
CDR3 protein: CASSQAGTTREQYF
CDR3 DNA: TGTGCCAGCAGCCAAGCCGGGACTACTAGGGAGCAGTACTTC

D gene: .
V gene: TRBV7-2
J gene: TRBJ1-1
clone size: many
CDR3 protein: CASVRAFQANDMNTEAFF
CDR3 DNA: TGTGCCAGCGTTCGTGCGTTCCAGGCTAACGATATGAACACTGAAGCTTTCTTT

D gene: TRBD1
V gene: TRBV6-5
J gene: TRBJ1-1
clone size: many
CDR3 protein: CASRVTGYPTEAFF
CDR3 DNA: TGTGCCAGCAGGGTGACAGGGTATCCCACTGAAGCTTTCTTT

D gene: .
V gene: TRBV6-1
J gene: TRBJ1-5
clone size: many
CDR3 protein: CASTLRGVSNQPQHF
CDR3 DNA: TGTGCCAGCACCCTCCGCGGGGTTAGCAATCAGCCCCAGCATTTT

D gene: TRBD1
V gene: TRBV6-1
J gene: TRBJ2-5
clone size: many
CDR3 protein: CAIQGVQETQYF
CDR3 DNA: TGTGCCATCCAGGGGGTCCAAGAGACCCAGTACTTC